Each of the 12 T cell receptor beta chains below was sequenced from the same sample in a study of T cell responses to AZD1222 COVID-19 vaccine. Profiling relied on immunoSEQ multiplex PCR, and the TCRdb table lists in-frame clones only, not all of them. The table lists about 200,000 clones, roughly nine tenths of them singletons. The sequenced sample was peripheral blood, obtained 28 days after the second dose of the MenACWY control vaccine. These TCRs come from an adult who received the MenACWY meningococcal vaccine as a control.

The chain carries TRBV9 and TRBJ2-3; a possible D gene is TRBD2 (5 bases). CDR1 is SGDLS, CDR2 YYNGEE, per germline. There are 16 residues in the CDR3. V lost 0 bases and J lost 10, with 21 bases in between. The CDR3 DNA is TGTGCCAGCAGCGTAGGGGCTAGCCCTGCCGGTGGCGCGCAGTATTTT. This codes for CASSVGASPAGGAQYF.

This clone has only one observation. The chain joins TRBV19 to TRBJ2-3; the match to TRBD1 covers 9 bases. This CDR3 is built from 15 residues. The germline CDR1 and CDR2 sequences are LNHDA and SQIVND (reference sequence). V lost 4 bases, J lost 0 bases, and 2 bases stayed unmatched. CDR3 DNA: TGTGCCAGTAGTAAACAGGGGGCCAGCACAGATACGCAGTATTTT. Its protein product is CASSKQGASTDTQYF.

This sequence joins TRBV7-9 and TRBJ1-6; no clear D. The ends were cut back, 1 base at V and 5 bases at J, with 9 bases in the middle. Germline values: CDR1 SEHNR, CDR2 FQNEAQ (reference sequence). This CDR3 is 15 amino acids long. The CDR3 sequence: CASSLEAAHNSPLHF. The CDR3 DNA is TGTGCCAGCAGCTTAGAGGCAGCCCATAATTCACCCCTCCACTTT.

For the CDR3, the DNA is TGCGCCAGCAGGACTAGGACAGCGAGCACAGATACGCAGTATTTT. Translating gives CASRTRTASTDTQYF. The chain uses TRBV4-1 and TRBJ2-3, with D perhaps TRBD1 or TRBD2 (6 bases each). Trimming cost V 6 bases and J 0 bases, with 13 bases left between them. This CDR3 has 15 residues. Germline V gives CDR1 MGHRA, CDR2 YSYEKL.

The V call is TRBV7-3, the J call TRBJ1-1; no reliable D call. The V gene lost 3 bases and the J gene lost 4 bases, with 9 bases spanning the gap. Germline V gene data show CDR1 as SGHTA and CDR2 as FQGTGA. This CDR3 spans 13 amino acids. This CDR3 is CASSFRVGTEAFF. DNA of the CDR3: TGTGCCAGCAGCTTCCGGGTGGGCACTGAAGCTTTCTTT.

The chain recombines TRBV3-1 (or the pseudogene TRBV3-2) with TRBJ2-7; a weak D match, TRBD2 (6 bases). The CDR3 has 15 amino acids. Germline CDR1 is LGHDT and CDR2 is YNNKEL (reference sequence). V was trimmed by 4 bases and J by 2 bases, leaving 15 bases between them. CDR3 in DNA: TGTGCCAGCAGCCCCCCGGGACTGCGGACCTACGAGCAGTACTTC. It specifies CASSPPGLRTYEQYF.

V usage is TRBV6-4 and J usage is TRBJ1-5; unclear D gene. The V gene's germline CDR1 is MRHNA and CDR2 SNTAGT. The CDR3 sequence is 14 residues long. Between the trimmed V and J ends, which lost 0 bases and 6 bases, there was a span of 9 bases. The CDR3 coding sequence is TGTGCCAGCAGTGACTCGGAACGCGGTCAGCCCCAGCATTTT. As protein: CASSDSERGQPQHF.

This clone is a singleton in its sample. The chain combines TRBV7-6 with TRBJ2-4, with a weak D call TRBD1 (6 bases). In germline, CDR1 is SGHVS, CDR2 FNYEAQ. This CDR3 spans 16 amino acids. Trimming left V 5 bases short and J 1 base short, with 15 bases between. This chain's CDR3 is CASSPAPTGAKNIQYF. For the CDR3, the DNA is TGTGCCAGCAGCCCAGCCCCAACAGGGGCCAAAAACATTCAGTACTTC. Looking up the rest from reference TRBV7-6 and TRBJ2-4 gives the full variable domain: GAGVSQSPRYKVTKRGQDVALRCDPISGHVSLYWYRQALGQGPEFLTYFNYEAQQDKSGLPNDRFSAERPEGSISTLTIQRTEQRDSAMYRCASSPAPTGAKNIQYFGAGTRLSVL.

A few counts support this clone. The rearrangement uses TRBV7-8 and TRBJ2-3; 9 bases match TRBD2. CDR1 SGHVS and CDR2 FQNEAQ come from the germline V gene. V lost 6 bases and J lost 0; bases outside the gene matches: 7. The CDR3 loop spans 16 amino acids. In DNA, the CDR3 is TGTGCCAGCAGGGGGCCAGCGGGAGGTAGCACAGATACGCAGTATTTT. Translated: CASRGPAGGSTDTQYF.

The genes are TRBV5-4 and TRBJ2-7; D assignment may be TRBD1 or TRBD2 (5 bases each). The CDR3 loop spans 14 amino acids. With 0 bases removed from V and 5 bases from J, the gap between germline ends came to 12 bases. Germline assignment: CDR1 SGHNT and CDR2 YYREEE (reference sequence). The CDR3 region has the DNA TGTGCCAGCAGCTTGGGGGGGACCGGCCACGAGCAGTACTTC. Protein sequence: CASSLGGTGHEQYF.

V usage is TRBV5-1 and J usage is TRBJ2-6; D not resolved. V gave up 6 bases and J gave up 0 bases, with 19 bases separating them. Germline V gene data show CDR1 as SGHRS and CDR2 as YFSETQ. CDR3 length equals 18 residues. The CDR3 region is CASTPVGFTVSGANVLTF. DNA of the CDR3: TGCGCCAGCACCCCCGTGGGATTTACCGTCTCTGGGGCCAACGTCCTGACTTTC.

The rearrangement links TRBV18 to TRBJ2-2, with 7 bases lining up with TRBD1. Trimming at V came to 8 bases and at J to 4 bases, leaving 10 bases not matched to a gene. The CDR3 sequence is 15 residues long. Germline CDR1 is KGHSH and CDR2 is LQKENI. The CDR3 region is CASADRESRTGELFF. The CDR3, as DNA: TGTGCCAGCGCCGACAGGGAATCACGCACCGGGGAGCTGTTTTTT.